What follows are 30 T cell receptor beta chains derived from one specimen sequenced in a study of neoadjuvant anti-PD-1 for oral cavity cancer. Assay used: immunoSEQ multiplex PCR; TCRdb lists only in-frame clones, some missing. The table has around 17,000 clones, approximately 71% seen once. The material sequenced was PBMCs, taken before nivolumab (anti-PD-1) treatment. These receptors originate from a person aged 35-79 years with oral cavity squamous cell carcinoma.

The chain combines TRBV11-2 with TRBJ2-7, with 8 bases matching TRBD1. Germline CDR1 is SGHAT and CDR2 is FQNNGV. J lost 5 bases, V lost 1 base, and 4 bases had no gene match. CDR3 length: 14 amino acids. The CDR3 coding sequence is TGTGCCAGCAGCTTAGGCAGGGGGCCTAACGAGCAGTACTTC. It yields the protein CASSLGRGPNEQYF.

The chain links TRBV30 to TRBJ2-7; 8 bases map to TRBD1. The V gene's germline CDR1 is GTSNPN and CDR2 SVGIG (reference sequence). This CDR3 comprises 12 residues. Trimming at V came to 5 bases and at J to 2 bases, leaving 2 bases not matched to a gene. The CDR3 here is CAWGQGPYEQYF. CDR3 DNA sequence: TGTGCCTGGGGACAGGGACCCTACGAGCAGTACTTC.

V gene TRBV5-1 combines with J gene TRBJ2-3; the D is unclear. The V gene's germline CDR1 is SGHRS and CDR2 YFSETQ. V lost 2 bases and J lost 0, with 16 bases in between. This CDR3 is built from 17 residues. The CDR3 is CASSLLSSDTSTDTQYF. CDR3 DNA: TGCGCCAGCAGCTTACTAAGCAGCGACACTAGCACAGATACGCAGTATTTT. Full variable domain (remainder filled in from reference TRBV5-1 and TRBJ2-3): KAGVTQTPRYLIKTRGQQVTLSCSPISGHRSVSWYQQTPGQGLQFLFEYFSETQRNKGNFPGRFSGRQFSNSRSEMNVSTLELGDSALYLCASSLLSSDTSTDTQYFGPGTRLTVL.

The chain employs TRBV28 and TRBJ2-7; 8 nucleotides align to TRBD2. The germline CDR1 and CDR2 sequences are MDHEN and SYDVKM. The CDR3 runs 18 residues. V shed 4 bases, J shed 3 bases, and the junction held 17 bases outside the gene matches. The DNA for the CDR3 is TGTGCCAGCAGTTGGGTGGCGGGAGGCCTGCCCGAGAACTACGAGCAGTACTTC. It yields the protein CASSWVAGGLPENYEQYF.

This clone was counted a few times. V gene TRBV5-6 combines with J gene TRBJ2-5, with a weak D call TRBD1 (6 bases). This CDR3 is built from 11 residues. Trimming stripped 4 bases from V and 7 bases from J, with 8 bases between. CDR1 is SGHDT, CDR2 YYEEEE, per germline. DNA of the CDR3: TGTGCCAGCAGCCTAGGGGGGACCCAGTACTTC. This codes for CASSLGGTQYF.

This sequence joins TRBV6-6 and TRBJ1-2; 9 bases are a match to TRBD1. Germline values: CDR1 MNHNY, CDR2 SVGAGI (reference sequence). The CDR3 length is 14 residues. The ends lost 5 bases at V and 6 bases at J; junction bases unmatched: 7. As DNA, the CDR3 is TGTGCCAGCAGTCGGACAGGGGTTGGCGATGGCTACACCTTC. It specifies CASSRTGVGDGYTF.

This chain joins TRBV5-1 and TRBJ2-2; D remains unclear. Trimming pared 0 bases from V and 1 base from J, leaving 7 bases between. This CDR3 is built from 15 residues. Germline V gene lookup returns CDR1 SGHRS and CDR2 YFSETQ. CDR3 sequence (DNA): TGCGCCAGCAGCTTGGTGGGCCGGAACACCGGGGAGCTGTTTTTT. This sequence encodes CASSLVGRNTGELFF.

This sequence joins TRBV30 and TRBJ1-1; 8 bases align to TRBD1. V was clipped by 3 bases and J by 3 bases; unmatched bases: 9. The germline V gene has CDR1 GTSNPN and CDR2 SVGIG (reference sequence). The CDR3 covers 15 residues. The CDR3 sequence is CAWRKQGVQYTEAFF. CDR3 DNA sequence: TGTGCCTGGAGGAAACAGGGGGTCCAGTACACTGAAGCTTTCTTT.

CDR3 bases: TGTGCCATCGGGCCCGGAGTCCCTGATACGCAGTATTTT. It codes for CAIGPGVPDTQYF. The chain is built from TRBV10-3 and TRBJ2-3; no definite D call. Trimming removed 8 bases at V and 6 bases at J, with 15 bases between. This CDR3 has 13 residues. Germline CDR1 is ENHRY and CDR2 is SYGVKD.

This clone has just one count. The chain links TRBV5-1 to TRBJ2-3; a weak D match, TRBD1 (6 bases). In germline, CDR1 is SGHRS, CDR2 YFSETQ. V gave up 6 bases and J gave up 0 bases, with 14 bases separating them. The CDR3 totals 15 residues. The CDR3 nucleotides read TGCGCCAGCACCCTGACTGGACAGAGCACAGATACGCAGTATTTT. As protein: CASTLTGQSTDTQYF.

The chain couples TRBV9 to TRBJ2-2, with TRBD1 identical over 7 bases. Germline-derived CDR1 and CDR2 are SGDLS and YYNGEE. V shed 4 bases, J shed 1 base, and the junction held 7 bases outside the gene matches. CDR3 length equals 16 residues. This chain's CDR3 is CASSISGTVNTGELFF. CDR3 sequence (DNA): TGTGCCAGCAGCATCTCCGGGACAGTGAACACCGGGGAGCTGTTTTTT.

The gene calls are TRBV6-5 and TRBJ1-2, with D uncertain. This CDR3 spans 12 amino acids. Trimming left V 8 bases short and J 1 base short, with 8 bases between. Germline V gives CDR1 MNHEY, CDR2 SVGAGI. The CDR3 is CASSADNYGYTF. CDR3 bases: TGTGCCAGCTCAGCCGATAACTATGGCTACACCTTC.

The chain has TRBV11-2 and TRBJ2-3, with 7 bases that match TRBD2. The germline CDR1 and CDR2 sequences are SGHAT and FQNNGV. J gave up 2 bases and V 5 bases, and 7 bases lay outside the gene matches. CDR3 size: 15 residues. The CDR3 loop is CASSEGLLPTDTQYF. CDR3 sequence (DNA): TGTGCCAGCAGCGAGGGACTACTACCCACAGATACGCAGTATTTT.

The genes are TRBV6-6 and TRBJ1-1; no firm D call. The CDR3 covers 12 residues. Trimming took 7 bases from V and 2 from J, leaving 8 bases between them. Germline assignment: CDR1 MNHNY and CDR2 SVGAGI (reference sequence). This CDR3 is CASKQSNTEAFF. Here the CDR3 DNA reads TGTGCCAGCAAACAGAGTAACACTGAAGCTTTCTTT.

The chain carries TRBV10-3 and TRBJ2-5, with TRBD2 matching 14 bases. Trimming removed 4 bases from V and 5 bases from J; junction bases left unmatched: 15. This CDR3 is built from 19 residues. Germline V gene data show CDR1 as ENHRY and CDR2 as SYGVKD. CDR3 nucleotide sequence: TGTGCCATCAGTGTGGGGCCGGGACTAGCGGGAGAGTTCCGGGAGACCCAGTACTTC. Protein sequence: CAISVGPGLAGEFRETQYF.

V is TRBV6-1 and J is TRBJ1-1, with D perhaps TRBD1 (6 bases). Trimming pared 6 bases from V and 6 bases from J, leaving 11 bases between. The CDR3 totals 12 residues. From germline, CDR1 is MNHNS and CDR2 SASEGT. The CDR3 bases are TGTGCCAGCAGCCGACAGGACTCTGAAGCTTTCTTT. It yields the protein CASSRQDSEAFF.

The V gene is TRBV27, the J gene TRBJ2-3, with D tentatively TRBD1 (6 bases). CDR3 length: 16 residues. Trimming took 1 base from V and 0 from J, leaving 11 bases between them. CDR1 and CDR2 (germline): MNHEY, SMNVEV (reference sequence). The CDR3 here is CASSLYLGASTDTQYF. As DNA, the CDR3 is TGTGCCAGCAGTTTATATCTGGGGGCTAGCACAGATACGCAGTATTTT.

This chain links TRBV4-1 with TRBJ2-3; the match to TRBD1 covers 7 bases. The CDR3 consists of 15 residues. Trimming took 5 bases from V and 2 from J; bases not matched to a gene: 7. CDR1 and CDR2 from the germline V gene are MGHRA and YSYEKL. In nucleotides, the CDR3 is TGCGCCAGCAGCTACCGGGACAGTGTCACAGATACGCAGTATTTT. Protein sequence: CASSYRDSVTDTQYF.

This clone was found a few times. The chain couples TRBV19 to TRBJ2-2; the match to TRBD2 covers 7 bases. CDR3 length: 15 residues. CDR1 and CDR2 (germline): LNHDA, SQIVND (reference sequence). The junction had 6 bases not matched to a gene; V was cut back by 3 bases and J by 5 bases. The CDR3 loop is CASSMGGSGTGELFF. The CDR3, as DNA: TGTGCCAGTAGTATGGGCGGGAGTGGGACCGGGGAGCTGTTTTTT.

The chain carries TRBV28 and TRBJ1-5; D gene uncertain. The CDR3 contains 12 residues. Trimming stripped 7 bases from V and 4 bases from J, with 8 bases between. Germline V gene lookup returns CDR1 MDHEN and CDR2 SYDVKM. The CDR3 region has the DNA TGTGCCAGCACAAGGAGAAATCAGCCCCAGCATTTT. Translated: CASTRRNQPQHF.

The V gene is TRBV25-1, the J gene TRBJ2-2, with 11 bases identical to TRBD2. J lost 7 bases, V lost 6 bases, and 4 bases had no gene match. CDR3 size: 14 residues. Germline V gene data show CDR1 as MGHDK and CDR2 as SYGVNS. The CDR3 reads CASRTSGTNGELFF. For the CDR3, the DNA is TGTGCCAGCAGGACTAGCGGGACAAACGGGGAGCTGTTTTTT.

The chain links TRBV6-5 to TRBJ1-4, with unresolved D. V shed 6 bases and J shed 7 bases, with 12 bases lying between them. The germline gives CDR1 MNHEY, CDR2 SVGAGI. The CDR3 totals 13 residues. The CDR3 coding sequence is TGTGCCAGCAGGAAGCCAACGGTTGAAAAACTGTTTTTT. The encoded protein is CASRKPTVEKLFF.

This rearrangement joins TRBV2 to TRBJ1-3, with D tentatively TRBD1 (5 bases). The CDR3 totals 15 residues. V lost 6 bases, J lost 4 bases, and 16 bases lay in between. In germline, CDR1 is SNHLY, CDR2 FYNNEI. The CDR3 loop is CASRHDAGVGNTIYF. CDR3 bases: TGTGCCAGCAGACACGATGCGGGGGTCGGAAACACCATATATTTT. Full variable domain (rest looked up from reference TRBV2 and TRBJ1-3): EPEVTQTPSHQVTQMGQEVILRCVPISNHLYFYWYRQILGQKVEFLVSFYNNEISEKSEIFDDQFSVERPDGSNFTLKIRSTKLEDSAMYFCASRHDAGVGNTIYFGEGSWLTVV.

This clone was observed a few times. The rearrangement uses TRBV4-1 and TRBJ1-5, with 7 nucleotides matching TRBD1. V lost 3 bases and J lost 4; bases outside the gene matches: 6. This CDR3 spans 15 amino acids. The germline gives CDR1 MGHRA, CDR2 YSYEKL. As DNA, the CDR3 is TGCGCCAGCAGCCAGGGACAGAACTTAAATCAGCCCCAGCATTTT. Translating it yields CASSQGQNLNQPQHF.

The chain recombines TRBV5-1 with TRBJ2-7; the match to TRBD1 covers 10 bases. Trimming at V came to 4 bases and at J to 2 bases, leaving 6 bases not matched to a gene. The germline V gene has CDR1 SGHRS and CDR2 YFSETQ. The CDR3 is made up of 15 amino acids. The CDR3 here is CASSPQTGGPYEQYF. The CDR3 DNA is TGCGCCAGCAGCCCGCAGACAGGGGGCCCCTACGAGCAGTACTTC.

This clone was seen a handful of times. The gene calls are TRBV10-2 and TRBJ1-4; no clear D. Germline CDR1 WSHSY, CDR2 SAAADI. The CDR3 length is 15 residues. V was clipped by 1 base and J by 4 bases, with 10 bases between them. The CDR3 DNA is TGCGCCAGCAGTGAGTACCTGGCGATTAATGAAAAACTGTTTTTT. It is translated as CASSEYLAINEKLFF.

CDR3 sequence: CASSFLQGASNYGYTF. The CDR3 nucleotides read TGTGCCAGCAGCTTCCTACAGGGGGCATCGAACTATGGCTACACCTTC. The rearrangement joins TRBV7-8 to TRBJ1-2; TRBD1 matches 9 bases. The CDR3 contains 16 residues. The germline V gene has CDR1 SGHVS and CDR2 FQNEAQ. V shed 3 bases and J 2 bases; nucleotides not matched to a gene: 7.

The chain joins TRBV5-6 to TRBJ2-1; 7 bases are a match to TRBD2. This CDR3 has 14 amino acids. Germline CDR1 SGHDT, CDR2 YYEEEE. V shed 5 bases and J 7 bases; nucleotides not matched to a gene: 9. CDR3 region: CASRLSGMGNEQFF. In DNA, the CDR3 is TGTGCCAGCAGACTAAGCGGGATGGGGAATGAGCAGTTCTTC.

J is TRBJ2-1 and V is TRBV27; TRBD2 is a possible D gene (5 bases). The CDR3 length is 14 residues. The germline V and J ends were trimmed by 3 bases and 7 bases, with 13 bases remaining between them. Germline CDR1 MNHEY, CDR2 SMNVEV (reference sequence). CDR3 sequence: CASSFRISVNEQFF. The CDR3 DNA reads TGTGCCAGCAGTTTTCGGATTAGCGTGAATGAGCAGTTCTTC.

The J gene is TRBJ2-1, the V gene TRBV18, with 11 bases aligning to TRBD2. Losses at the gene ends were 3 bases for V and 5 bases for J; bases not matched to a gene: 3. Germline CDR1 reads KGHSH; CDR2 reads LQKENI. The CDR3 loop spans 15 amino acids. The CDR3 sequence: CASSPGLAENNEQFF. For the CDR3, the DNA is TGTGCCAGCTCACCGGGACTAGCGGAAAACAATGAGCAGTTCTTC.